The rows below give T cell receptor beta chains drawn from one sample of a study of T cell changes during pregnancy in multiple sclerosis. Data came from immunoSEQ multiplex PCR; TCRdb stores just in-frame clones and leaves some out. This table has just over 40,000 clones, over 70% appearing once. The sample was peripheral blood, taken in the first trimester of pregnancy. Receptors originate from a female donor in good health, enrolled as a control in a pregnancy study. The CDR3 runs from the conserved cysteine through the conserved F or W. The D gene is left open where the match is weak. Clone size appears in some rows only: once, few, many, or a class for an expanded clone.

d_gene,j_gene,v_gene,abundance,CDR3aa,CDR3nt
-,TRBJ1-2,TRBV15,-,CATSRVVEAAYGYTF,TGTGCCACCAGCAGAGTTGTAGAAGCGGCCTATGGCTACACCTTC
-,TRBJ1-2,TRBV6-5,-,CASSPGEVYGYTF,TGTGCCAGCAGCCCGGGGGAGGTCTATGGCTACACCTTC
-,TRBJ2-5,TRBV6-1,-,CASSDLGGGQETQYF,TGTGCCAGCAGTGATCTGGGGGGAGGCCAAGAGACCCAGTACTTC
-,TRBJ1-2,TRBV6-6,-,CASSYSRDPYTF,TGTGCCAGCAGTTACTCGCGGGACCCCTACACTTTC
TRBD1,TRBJ1-5,TRBV6-5,-,CASSSTGDSNQPQHF,TGTGCCAGCAGTTCGACAGGGGATAGCAATCAGCCCCAGCATTTT
TRBD2,TRBJ2-7,TRBV6-1,-,CASSASGGTYEQYF,TGTGCCAGCAGTGCTAGCGGGGGGACCTACGAGCAGTACTTC
-,TRBJ2-7,TRBV4-1,-,CASSPPLSNPYEQYF,TGCGCCAGCAGCCCTCCGCTGAGCAACCCCTACGAGCAGTACTTC
-,TRBJ1-6,TRBV5-1,few,CASSLASRSPLHF,TGCGCCAGCAGCTTGGCCTCACGGTCACCCCTCCACTTT
TRBD1,TRBJ1-1,TRBV9,-,CASSVSGGGLATEAFF,TGTGCCAGCAGCGTCTCAGGGGGCGGGCTTGCCACTGAAGCTTTCTTT
-,TRBJ1-1,TRBV11-2,-,CASTKEGVNTEAFF,TGTGCCAGCACCAAAGAGGGGGTGAACACTGAAGCTTTCTTT
-,TRBJ1-5,TRBV9,-,CASSSGQPNQPQHF,TGTGCCAGCAGCTCAGGACAGCCCAATCAGCCCCAGCATTTT
-,TRBJ2-1,TRBV7-6,-,CASSLGGIYNEQFF,TGTGCCAGCAGCTTAGGCGGGATCTACAATGAGCAGTTCTTC
TRBD1,TRBJ2-7,TRBV7-6,-,CASSQQIRTGDYEQYF,TGTGCCAGCAGCCAGCAAATCAGGACAGGTGATTACGAGCAGTACTTC
TRBD2,TRBJ2-7,TRBV6-1,few,CASSGTSGSSYEQYF,TGTGCCAGCAGTGGGACTAGCGGGAGCTCCTACGAGCAGTACTTC
TRBD1,TRBJ2-5,TRBV28,-,CASSRSTGPRETQYF,TGTGCCAGCAGCCGGTCGACAGGGCCGCGGGAGACCCAGTACTTC
TRBD1,TRBJ2-7,TRBV5-1,-,CASSLAPGQGFYEQYF,TGCGCCAGCAGCTTGGCCCCGGGACAGGGGTTCTACGAGCAGTACTTC
TRBD1,TRBJ1-6,TRBV6-1,-,CASSDLGTGGSPLHF,TGTGCCAGCAGTGATTTGGGGACAGGGGGTTCACCCCTCCACTTT
-,TRBJ1-1,TRBV18,-,CASSPLTDAEAFF,TGTGCCAGCTCACCACTGACAGACGCTGAAGCTTTCTTT
-,TRBJ2-7,TRBV5-1,-,CASSLVSSYEQYF,TGCGCCAGCAGCTTGGTTAGTTCCTACGAGCAGTACTTC
TRBD1,TRBJ1-5,TRBV6-5,-,CASSRTGLDQPQHF,TGTGCCAGCAGTCGGACAGGGCTGGATCAGCCCCAGCATTTT
-,TRBJ1-2,TRBV4-3,-,CASSQELAANYGYTF,TGCGCCAGCAGCCAAGAATTGGCTGCTAACTATGGCTACACCTTC
TRBD1,TRBJ1-2,TRBV13,-,CASSLGTVDFYGYTF,TGTGCCAGCAGCTTGGGGACAGTGGATTTCTATGGCTACACCTTC
-,TRBJ1-6,TRBV19,once,CASRTDSYNSPLHF,TGTGCCAGTAGAACAGACTCCTATAATTCACCCCTCCACTTT
TRBD1,TRBJ1-1,TRBV7-3,-,CASGKGANTEAFF,TGTGCCAGCGGGAAGGGGGCGAACACTGAAGCTTTCTTT
TRBD1,TRBJ1-5,TRBV6-1,-,CASREYETGYSNQPQHF,TGTGCCAGCAGGGAATATGAGACAGGGTATAGCAATCAGCCCCAGCATTTT
-,TRBJ2-3,TRBV4-1,-,CASSPPGTDTQYF,TGCGCCAGCAGCCCCCCAGGGACAGATACGCAGTATTTT